The subject of this entry is one T cell receptor beta chain. Its antigen is not known. The CDR3 is made up of 15 amino acids. CDR1 and CDR2 from the germline V gene are SGHTA and FQGTGA. The V segment lost 2 bases and the J segment 5 bases; nucleotides outside the gene matches: 3. The sample originates from a study of CD4 T cells in relation to SARS-CoV-2 and coronaviruses. Across the whole study: ViraFEST: approximately 10-day antigen culture of PBMCs, then TCR beta CDR3 sequencing. Convalescent patients had median age 38.5 years, range roughly 20 to 80. General study results and limits: Crossreactive clones expanded significantly less to SARS-CoV-2 than monoreactive clones.

Using immunoSEQ multiplex PCR, the repertoire was profiled, and TCRdb retains in-frame clones only, with some absent. The table has 41,000 or so clones, more than 70% seen once; the top ten hold 4.5% to 5%. The chain uses TRBV7-3 and TRBJ2-2, with 9 bases matching TRBD2. The receptor comes from an adult with COVID-19. Sample: naive CD4+ T cells from PBMCs, cultured in vitro. Subset specified: naive CD4+ T cells isolated by negative enrichment. CDR3 sequence reads: CASSLSREGTGELFF. The CDR3 DNA sequence: TGTGCCAGCAGCTTATCGCGGGAGGGGACCGGGGAGCTGTTTTTT.